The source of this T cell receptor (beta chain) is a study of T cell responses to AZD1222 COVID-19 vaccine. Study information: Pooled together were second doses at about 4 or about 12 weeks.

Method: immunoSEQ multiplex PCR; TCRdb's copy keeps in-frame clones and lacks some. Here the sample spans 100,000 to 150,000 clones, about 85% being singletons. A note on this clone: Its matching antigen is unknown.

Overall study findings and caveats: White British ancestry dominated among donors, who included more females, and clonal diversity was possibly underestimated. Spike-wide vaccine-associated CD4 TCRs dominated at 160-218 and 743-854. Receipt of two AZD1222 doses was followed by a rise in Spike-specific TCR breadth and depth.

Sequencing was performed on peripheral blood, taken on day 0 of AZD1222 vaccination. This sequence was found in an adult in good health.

The CDR3 is CASSDRDEQYF. The CDR3 DNA is TGTGCCAGCAGTGACAGGGACGAGCAGTACTTC. V gene TRBV6-1 combines with J gene TRBJ2-7; TRBD1 might be the D (5 bases). This CDR3 region has 11 residues. CDR1 and CDR2 (germline): MNHNS, SASEGT. V shed 3 bases and J shed 5 bases, with 5 bases lying between them.